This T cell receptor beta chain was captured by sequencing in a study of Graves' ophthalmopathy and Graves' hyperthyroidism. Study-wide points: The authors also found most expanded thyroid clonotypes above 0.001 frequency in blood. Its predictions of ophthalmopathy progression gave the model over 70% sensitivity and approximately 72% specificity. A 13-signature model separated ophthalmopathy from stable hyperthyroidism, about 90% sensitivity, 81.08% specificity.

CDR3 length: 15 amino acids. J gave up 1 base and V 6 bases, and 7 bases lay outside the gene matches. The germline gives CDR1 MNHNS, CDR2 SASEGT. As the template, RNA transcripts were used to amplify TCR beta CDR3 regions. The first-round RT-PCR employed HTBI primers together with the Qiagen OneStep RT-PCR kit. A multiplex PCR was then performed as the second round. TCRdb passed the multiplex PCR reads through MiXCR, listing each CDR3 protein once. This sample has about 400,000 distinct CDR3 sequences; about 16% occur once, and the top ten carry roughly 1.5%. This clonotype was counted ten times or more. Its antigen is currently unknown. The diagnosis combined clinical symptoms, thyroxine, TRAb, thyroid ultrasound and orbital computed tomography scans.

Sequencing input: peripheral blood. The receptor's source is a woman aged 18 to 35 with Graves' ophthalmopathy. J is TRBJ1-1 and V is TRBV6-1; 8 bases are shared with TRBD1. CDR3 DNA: TGTGCCAGCAGAACAATCGGACAGGGGAACACTGAAGCTTTCTTT. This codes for CASRTIGQGNTEAFF.